This TCR beta chain appears in the sequencing data of a study of sequential checkpoint blockade in melanoma. Treatment denoted: randomized to nivolumab then ipilimumab (arm A) or the reverse (arm B). This CDR3 contains 16 residues. Germline V gene sequence: CDR1 LGHNA, CDR2 YSLEER. Between the trimmed V and J ends, which lost 0 bases and 10 bases, there was a span of 18 bases. This table comes from immunoSEQ multiplex PCR, and its TCRdb copy is limited to in-frame clones, with some not included. Seen here are several thousand clones, 50% to 60% observed once, and the top ten hold around two fifths. The sequenced sample was CD8+ T cells sorted from blood (inferred from file names), obtained from a patient given nivolumab and ipilimumab in sequence. V and J are TRBV4-3 and TRBJ1-4; D is possibly TRBD1 (6 bases). The origin of this receptor is a human donor with melanoma. CDR3 loop: CASSQDGGATVRKLFF. CDR3 DNA: TGCGCCAGCAGCCAAGATGGGGGGGCAACGGTTCGAAAACTGTTTTTT.